Below are 10 T cell receptor beta chains sequenced from a single sample in a study of cytomegalovirus exposure and HLA in healthy donors. Only in-frame clones appear in the TCRdb table, and some are missing; sequencing was by immunoSEQ multiplex PCR. This sample carries over 250,000 clones, approximately 86% of them seen once, and the ten largest clones take roughly 1.2%. The sample taken for sequencing was PBMCs. The receptors here all came from a young woman in good health and CMV-seropositive.

V gene TRBV6-1 combines with J gene TRBJ2-7; TRBD1 matches 9 bases. The germline V gene encodes CDR1 MNHNS and CDR2 SASEGT. V lost 4 bases and J lost 0; bases outside the gene matches: 4. This CDR3 comprises 15 residues. The CDR3 protein is CASSGLDRGSYEQYF. CDR3 nucleotide sequence: TGTGCCAGCAGTGGGTTGGACAGGGGCTCCTACGAGCAGTACTTC.

The chain uses TRBV6-5 and TRBJ2-4; D not resolved. This CDR3 has 15 residues. V gave up 6 bases and J gave up 0 bases, with 12 bases separating them. Germline V lookup: CDR1 MNHEY, CDR2 SVGAGI. CDR3 sequence reads: CASSPPEVAKNIQYF. CDR3 DNA sequence: TGTGCCAGCAGCCCCCCGGAAGTAGCCAAAAACATTCAGTACTTC.

The rearrangement links TRBV27 to TRBJ2-5; maybe TRBD1 (5 bases). The CDR3 contains 13 residues. The V gene lost 2 bases and the J gene lost 5 bases, with 9 bases spanning the gap. Germline CDR1 MNHEY, CDR2 SMNVEV (reference sequence). The CDR3 DNA reads as TGTGCCAGCAGTTTAAAAGGGGCGGAGACCCAGTACTTC. Amino acids: CASSLKGAETQYF.

The gene calls are TRBV19 and TRBJ2-1; D is tentatively TRBD1 or TRBD2 (6 bases each). The V gene lost 3 bases and the J gene lost 0 bases, with 12 bases spanning the gap. Looked up from germline, CDR1 is LNHDA and CDR2 is SQIVND (reference sequence). The CDR3 totals 16 residues. The chain's CDR3 is CASSIGGPSSYNEQFF. The CDR3 nucleotides are TGTGCCAGTAGTATCGGGGGCCCAAGCTCCTACAATGAGCAGTTCTTC.

The chain joins TRBV7-9 to TRBJ1-2; D may be TRBD1 (6 bases). The ends were cut back, 6 bases at V and 7 bases at J, with 9 bases in the middle. CDR1 and CDR2 (germline): SEHNR, FQNEAQ (reference sequence). CDR3 size: 11 residues. The CDR3 nucleotides read TGTGCCAGCAGTCCGGACAGTGGCTACACCTTC. The encoded protein is CASSPDSGYTF. Together with reference TRBV7-9 and TRBJ1-2, the CDR3 gives the full variable domain: DTGVSQNPRHKITKRGQNVTFRCDPISEHNRLYWYRQTLGQGPEFLTYFQNEAQLEKSRLLSDRFSAERPKGSFSTLEIQRTEQGDSAMYLCASSPDSGYTFGSGTRLTVV.

The chain joins TRBV7-3 to TRBJ2-4, with 11 bases lining up with TRBD2. Germline loops: CDR1 SGHTA, CDR2 FQGTGA. The length of the CDR3 is 14 residues. Losses at the gene ends were 3 bases for V and 5 bases for J; bases not matched to a gene: 0. CDR3 sequence: CASSLGLAENIQYF. The CDR3 region has the DNA TGTGCCAGCAGCTTGGGACTAGCGGAAAACATTCAGTACTTC.

The table lists this clone with a few counts. Other DNA sequences in the sample encode the same CDR3. V is TRBV28 and J is TRBJ1-2; D unclear. Trimming took 4 bases from V and 0 from J, leaving 3 bases between them. Germline CDR1 and CDR2: MDHEN and SYDVKM. The CDR3 has 12 amino acids. Here the CDR3 DNA reads TGTGCCAGCAGTTCCTCTAACTATGGCTACACCTTC. This translates into CASSSSNYGYTF.

In this sample, this clone turned up once. The rearrangement links TRBV20-1 to TRBJ2-3; D not certain. CDR1 DFQATT and CDR2 SNEGSKA come from the germline V gene (reference sequence). The germline V and J ends were trimmed by 7 bases and 4 bases, with 9 bases remaining between them. This CDR3 contains 11 residues. The DNA of the CDR3 is TGCAGTGTTTATCGAGCAGATACGCAGTATTTT. Translated: CSVYRADTQYF.

The chain uses TRBV2 and TRBJ1-4; 8 bases are shared with TRBD1. V was pared by 3 bases and J by 8 bases, with 5 bases of the junction left unmatched. CDR1 is SNHLY, CDR2 FYNNEI, per germline. There are 14 residues in the CDR3. CDR3 DNA: TGTGCCAGCAGTGAGTCGGGACAGGCCGAAAAACTGTTTTTT. This encodes CASSESGQAEKLFF.

This chain connects TRBV7-2 to TRBJ2-7, with TRBD2 matching over 8 bases. Germline CDR1 reads SGHTA; CDR2 reads FQGNSA. V lost 6 bases, J lost 0 bases, and 10 bases stayed unmatched. The CDR3 is made up of 16 amino acids. CDR3 coding DNA: TGTGCCAGCAGTCATCAGCGGGAGAGTGGCTCCTACGAGCAGTACTTC. Its translation is CASSHQRESGSYEQYF. Full variable domain (missing parts from reference TRBV7-2 and TRBJ2-7): GAGVSQSPSNKVTEKGKDVELRCDPISGHTALYWYRQSLGQGLEFLIYFQGNSAPDKSGLPSDRFSAERTGGSVSTLTIQRTQQEDSAVYLCASSHQRESGSYEQYFGPGTRLTVT.